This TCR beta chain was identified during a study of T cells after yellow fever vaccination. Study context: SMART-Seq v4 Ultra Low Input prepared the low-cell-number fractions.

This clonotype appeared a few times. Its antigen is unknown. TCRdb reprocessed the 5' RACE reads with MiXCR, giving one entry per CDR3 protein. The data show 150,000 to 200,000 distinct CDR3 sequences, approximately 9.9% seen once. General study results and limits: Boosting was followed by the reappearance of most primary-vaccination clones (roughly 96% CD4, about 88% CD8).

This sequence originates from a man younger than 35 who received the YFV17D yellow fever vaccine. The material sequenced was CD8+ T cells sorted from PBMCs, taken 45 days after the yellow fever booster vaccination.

CDR3 coding DNA: TGTGCCAGCAGCCCCCGACGTGGGGGTAGGACTGGGGCCAACGTCCTGACTTTC. This codes for CASSPRRGGRTGANVLTF. V usage is TRBV7-8 and J usage is TRBJ2-6; the D call may be TRBD1 or TRBD2 (5 bases each). This CDR3 has 18 amino acids. Germline CDR1 reads SGHVS; CDR2 reads FQNEAQ. Trimming pared 5 bases from V and 2 bases from J, leaving 19 bases between.